This TCR beta chain was obtained from a study of blood T cell repertoires in COVID-19. Only in-frame clones appear in the TCRdb table, and some are missing; sequencing was by immunoSEQ multiplex PCR. The data show 250,000 to 400,000 clones, about 90% seen once. The CDR3 loop spans 15 amino acids. The trim removed 5 bases at V and 3 bases at J, leaving 4 bases unmatched. Germline V gene data show CDR1 as LNHDA and CDR2 as SQIVND (reference sequence). The rearrangement uses TRBV19 and TRBJ2-3; 11 positions agree with TRBD2. Sequences were obtained from PBMCs or T cells enriched from blood (not recorded which). This clonotype was obtained from a woman under 40 who had recovered from COVID-19. The CDR3 DNA reads TGTGCCAGTAGTCTGACTAGCGGGGAGACAGATACGCAGTATTTT. This translates into CASSLTSGETDTQYF.